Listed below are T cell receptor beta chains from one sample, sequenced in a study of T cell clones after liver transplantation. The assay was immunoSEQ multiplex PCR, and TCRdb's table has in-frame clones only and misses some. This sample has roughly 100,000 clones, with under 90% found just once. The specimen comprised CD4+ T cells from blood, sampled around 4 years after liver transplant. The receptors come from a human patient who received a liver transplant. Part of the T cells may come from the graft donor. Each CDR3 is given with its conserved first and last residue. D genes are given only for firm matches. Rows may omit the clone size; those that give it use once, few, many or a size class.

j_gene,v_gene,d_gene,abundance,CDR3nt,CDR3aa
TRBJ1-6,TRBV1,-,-,TGCACGGTGACAGGGAAGAAATCCTATAATTCACCCCTCCACTTT,CTVTGKKSYNSPLHF
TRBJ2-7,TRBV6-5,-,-,TGTGCCACCATAGACACCAAAACGCCCTACGAGCAGTACTTC,CATIDTKTPYEQYF
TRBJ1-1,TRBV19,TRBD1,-,TGTGCCATTAGAAACCGGGACAGGGAAGCTTTCTTT,CAIRNRDREAFF
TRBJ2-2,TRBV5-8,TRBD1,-,TGTGCCAGCAGCCCAAGGACAGGGAACACCGGGGAGCTGTTTTTT,CASSPRTGNTGELFF
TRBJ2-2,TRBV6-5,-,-,TGTGCCAGCAGTTACTTAGTACAGCCGAACACCGGGGAGCTGTTTTTT,CASSYLVQPNTGELFF
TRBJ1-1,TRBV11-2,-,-,TGTGCCAGCAGCTTGGGAGGGAACACTGAAGCTTTCTTT,CASSLGGNTEAFF
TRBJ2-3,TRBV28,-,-,TGTGCCAGCAGTGGGGGACGGACCACAGATACGCAGTATTTT,CASSGGRTTDTQYF
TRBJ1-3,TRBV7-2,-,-,TGTGCCAGCAGCATAGGGACGGCCGGAAACACCATATATTTT,CASSIGTAGNTIYF
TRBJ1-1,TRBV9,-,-,TGTGCCAGCAGCGTAGCCGGAACACGGCAGAACACTGAAGCTTTCTTT,CASSVAGTRQNTEAFF
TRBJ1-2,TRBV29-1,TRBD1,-,TGCAGCGTTGAAGGGCGGACAGGGGGGATTCTCTACGGCTACACCTTC,CSVEGRTGGILYGYTF
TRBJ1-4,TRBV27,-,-,TGTGCCAGCAGTTTGGACGGTTTTAATGAAAAACTGTTTTTT,CASSLDGFNEKLFF
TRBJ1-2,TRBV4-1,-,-,TGCGCCAGCAGCCGAACGACCGGTAACTATGGCTACACCTTC,CASSRTTGNYGYTF
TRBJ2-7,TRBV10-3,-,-,TGTGCCATCAGGCGACAGCCCGCCTACGAGCAGTACTTC,CAIRRQPAYEQYF
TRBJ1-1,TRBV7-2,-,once,TGTGCCAGCAGCTTACGGGTCTCTACTGAAGCTTTCTTT,CASSLRVSTEAFF
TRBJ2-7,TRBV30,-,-,TGTGCCTGGAGGGGAACCGGGACCGCACCCTACGAGCAGTACTTC,CAWRGTGTAPYEQYF
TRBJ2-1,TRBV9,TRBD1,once,TGTGCCAGCAGCGTAGGTCGACAGGGGGCTAATGAGCAGTTCTTC,CASSVGRQGANEQFF
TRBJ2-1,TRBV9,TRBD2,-,TGTGCCAGCAGCACACTAGCGGGAGGGGTCGATGAGCAGTTCTTC,CASSTLAGGVDEQFF
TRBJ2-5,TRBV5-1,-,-,TGCGCCAGCAGCTTGGGACAGGTACAAGAGACCCAGTACTTC,CASSLGQVQETQYF
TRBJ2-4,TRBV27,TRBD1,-,TGTGCCAGCAGTTTAAGGACAGGGGTAACCAAAAACATTCAGTACTTC,CASSLRTGVTKNIQYF
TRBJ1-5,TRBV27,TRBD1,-,TGTGCCAGCAAGACACAGGGGGCGCGCAATCAGCCCCAGCATTTT,CASKTQGARNQPQHF
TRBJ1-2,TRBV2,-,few,TGTGCCAGCAGTTTAGACAGCTATGGCTACACCTTC,CASSLDSYGYTF
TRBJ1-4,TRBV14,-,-,TGTGCCAGCAGCCGGAATCTAGGGGCTGAAAAACTGTTTTTT,CASSRNLGAEKLFF
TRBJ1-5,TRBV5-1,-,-,TGCGCCAGCAGCTTAGGGCAGGGCGGGCGGCCCCAGCATTTT,CASSLGQGGRPQHF
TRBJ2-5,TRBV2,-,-,TGTGCCAGCGTACAGGGCGGGGAGACCCAGTACTTC,CASVQGGETQYF
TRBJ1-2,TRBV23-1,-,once,TGCGCCAGCAGTTCTCGGTCCGGTGCCGGGGGCTATGGCTACACCTTC,CASSSRSGAGGYGYTF
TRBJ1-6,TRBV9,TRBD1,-,TGTGCCAGCAGCCCTACGACAGGGTATAATTCACCCCTCCACTTT,CASSPTTGYNSPLHF
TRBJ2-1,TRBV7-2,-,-,TGTGCCAGCAGCCGCCAAACGGATGAGCAGTTCTTC,CASSRQTDEQFF
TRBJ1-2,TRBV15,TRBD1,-,TGTGCCACCAGCAAACCAGCGACAGGGTCAAAGGACTATGGCTACACCTTC,CATSKPATGSKDYGYTF
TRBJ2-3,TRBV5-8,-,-,TGTGCCAGCAGCTTGGGTTCGGGGGGCCGGGACACAGATACGCAGTATTTT,CASSLGSGGRDTDTQYF
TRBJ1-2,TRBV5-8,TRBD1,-,TGTGCCAGCAGTCGGACAGGGGGTTTGAACTATGGCTACACCTTC,CASSRTGGLNYGYTF
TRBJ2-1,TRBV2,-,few,TGTGCCAGCGCCAGCGAGTCCTACAATGAGCAGTTCTTC,CASASESYNEQFF
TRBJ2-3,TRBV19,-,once,TGTGCCAGTAGTATTGTCGAGGGAGCGAATACGCAGTATTTT,CASSIVEGANTQYF
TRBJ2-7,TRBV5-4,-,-,TGTGCCAGCAGCTTGGAAGGGAATTCTGACTACGAGCAGTACTTC,CASSLEGNSDYEQYF
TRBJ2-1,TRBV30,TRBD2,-,TGTGCCTGGAGTGCGACGGGACTAGCGGGAGGGGGAGAGCAGTTCTTC,CAWSATGLAGGGEQFF
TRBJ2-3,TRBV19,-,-,TGTGCCAGTAGTTTCCGGACCGGAGATACGCAGTATTTT,CASSFRTGDTQYF
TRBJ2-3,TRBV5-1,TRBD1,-,TGCGCCAGCAGCTTGGGGTTTGGTACAGGGGGCACAGATACGCAGTATTTT,CASSLGFGTGGTDTQYF
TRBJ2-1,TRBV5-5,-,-,TGTGCCAGCGGCCCACTTCAGCGCTCCTACAATGAGCAGTTCTTC,CASGPLQRSYNEQFF
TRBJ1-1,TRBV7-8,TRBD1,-,TGTGCCAGCAGCTACTTGACAGGGGGAAACACTGAAGCTTTCTTT,CASSYLTGGNTEAFF
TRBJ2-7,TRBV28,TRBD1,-,TGTGCCAGCAGGTTCTTAGACAGGGACGGCTACGAGCAGTACTTC,CASRFLDRDGYEQYF
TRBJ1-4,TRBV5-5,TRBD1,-,TGTGCCAGCAGCCACGCCAAAACCGGGACAGGGGACGAAAAACTGTTTTTT,CASSHAKTGTGDEKLFF
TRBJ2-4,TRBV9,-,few,TGTGCCAGCAGCGTCGTTCCGGGGGACAAAAACATTCAGTACTTC,CASSVVPGDKNIQYF
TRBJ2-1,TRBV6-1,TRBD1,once,TGTGCCAGCAGCAGGGGGAATGAGCAGTTCTTC,CASSRGNEQFF
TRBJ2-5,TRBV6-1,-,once,TGTGCCACCAGGAGGAGGGGCGAAGAGACCCAGTACTTC,CATRRRGEETQYF
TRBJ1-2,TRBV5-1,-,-,TGCGCCAGCAGCTTGGGCCAGAGCTATGGCTACACCTTC,CASSLGQSYGYTF
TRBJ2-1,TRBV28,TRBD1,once,TGTGCCAGCAGTTGGAACCGACAGGGGGCAAACAATGAGCAGTTCTTC,CASSWNRQGANNEQFF
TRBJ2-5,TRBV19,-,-,TGTGCCAGTAGTATTTGGGCGGGGAGCCTCCAAGAGACCCAGTACTTC,CASSIWAGSLQETQYF
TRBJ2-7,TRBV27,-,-,TGTGCCAGCAGTTCGCCCCTGGGAGAGCAGTACTTC,CASSSPLGEQYF